This note documents a single TCR beta chain sequence. The data were obtained in a study of shared clonotypes between healthy human individuals. Profiling relied on immunoSEQ multiplex PCR, and the TCRdb table lists in-frame clones only, not all of them. The sample contains a few million clones, over 85% of which appear only once. Germline CDR1 and CDR2: LNHDA and SQIVND (reference sequence). Between the trimmed V and J ends, which lost 8 bases and 2 bases, there was a span of 12 bases. The CDR3 spans 13 residues. Source material: naive CD4+ T cells from PBMCs. Subset in this sample: CD45RA+ positively selected. This receptor was taken from a man between 18 and 35 years old in good health. Some clones in this sample may be carry-over from other donors' samples. The V gene is TRBV19, the J gene TRBJ2-5; TRBD2 is a possible D gene (5 bases). Here the CDR3 reads CASGLGEQETQYF. The DNA for the CDR3 is TGTGCCAGTGGTCTCGGGGAACAAGAGACCCAGTACTTC.